The clone carrying this T cell receptor (beta chain) was found a few times. The data stem from a study of T-cell reconstitution after alpha-beta-depleted transplantation in children. Unique molecular identifiers were built into the TCRbeta library. Each CDR3 protein gets one entry after TCRdb re-called the PCR reads with MiXCR. The data contain 600,000 to 700,000 distinct CDR3 sequences, around 16% of them seen just once; the ten biggest clones take up 1.1%. The CDR3 length is 13 residues. V was trimmed by 5 bases and J by 13 bases, leaving 15 bases between them. The material sequenced was PBMCs from the stem cell graft donor, taken from the stem cell graft. This clonotype was obtained from a human donor who donated a stem cell graft to a child with acute myeloid leukemia. The chain carries TRBV12-3 or TRBV12-4 and TRBJ1-6, with D perhaps TRBD1 (5 bases). The CDR3 region is CASSQGATVPLHF. The DNA of the CDR3 is TGTGCCAGCAGTCAAGGGGCCACTGTGCCCCTCCACTTT.